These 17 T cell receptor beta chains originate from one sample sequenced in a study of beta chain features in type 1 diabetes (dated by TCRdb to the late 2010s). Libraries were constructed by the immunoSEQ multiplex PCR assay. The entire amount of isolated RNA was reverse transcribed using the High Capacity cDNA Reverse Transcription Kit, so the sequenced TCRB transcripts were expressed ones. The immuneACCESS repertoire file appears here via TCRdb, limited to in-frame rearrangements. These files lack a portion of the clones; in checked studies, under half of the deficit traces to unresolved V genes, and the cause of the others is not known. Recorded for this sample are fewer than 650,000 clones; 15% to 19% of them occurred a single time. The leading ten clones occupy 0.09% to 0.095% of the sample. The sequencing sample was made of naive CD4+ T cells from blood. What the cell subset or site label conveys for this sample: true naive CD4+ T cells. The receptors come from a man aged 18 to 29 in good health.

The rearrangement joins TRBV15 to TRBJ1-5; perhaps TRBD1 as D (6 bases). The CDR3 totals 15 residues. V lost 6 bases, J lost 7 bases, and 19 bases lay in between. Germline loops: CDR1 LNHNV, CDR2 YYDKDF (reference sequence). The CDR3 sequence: CATRETGGFPQPQHF. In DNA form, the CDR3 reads TGTGCCACCAGGGAAACGGGGGGCTTTCCCCAGCCCCAGCATTTT.

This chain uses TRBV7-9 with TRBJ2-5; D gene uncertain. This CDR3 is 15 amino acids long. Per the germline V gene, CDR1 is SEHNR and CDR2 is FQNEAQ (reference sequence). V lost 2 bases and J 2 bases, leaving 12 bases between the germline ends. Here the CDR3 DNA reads TGTGCCAGCAGCTTAAAACAGATCGGACAAGAGACCCAGTACTTC. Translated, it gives CASSLKQIGQETQYF.

CDR3 sequence reads: CASSGQQGNGAFF. CDR3 nucleotides: TGTGCCAGCAGCGGCCAACAGGGGAACGGAGCTTTCTTT. The V call is TRBV9, the J call TRBJ1-1; 7 bases line up with TRBD1. The CDR3 runs to 13 residues. Germline assignment: CDR1 SGDLS and CDR2 YYNGEE. With 3 bases clipped from V and 10 bases from J, the junction kept 9 bases outside the gene matches.

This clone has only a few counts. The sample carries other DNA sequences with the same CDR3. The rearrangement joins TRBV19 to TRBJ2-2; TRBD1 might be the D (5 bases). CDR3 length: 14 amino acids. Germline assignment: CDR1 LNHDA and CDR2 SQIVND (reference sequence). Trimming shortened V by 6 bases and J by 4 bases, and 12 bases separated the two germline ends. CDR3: CASSIDRSTGELFF. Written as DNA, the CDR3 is TGTGCCAGTAGCATTGACAGAAGCACCGGGGAGCTGTTTTTT.

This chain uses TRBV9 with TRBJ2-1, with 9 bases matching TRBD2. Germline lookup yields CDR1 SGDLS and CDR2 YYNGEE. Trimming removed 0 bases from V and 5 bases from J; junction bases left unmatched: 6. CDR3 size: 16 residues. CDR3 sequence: CASSVALAGRNNEQFF. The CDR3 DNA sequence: TGTGCCAGCAGCGTAGCTCTAGCGGGACGTAACAATGAGCAGTTCTTC.

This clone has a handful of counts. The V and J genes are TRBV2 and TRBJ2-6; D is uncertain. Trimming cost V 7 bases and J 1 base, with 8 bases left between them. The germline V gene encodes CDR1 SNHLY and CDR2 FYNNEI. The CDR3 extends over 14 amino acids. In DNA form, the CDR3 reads TGTGCCAGCACTAAGGTTTCTGGGGCCAACGTCCTGACTTTC. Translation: CASTKVSGANVLTF.

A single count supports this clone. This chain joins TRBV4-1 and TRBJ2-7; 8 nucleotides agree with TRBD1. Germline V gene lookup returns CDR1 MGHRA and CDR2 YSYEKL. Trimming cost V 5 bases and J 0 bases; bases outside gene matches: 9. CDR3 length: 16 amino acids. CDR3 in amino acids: CASSGIPGQASYEQYF. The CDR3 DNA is TGCGCCAGCAGCGGAATTCCGGGACAGGCCTCCTACGAGCAGTACTTC.

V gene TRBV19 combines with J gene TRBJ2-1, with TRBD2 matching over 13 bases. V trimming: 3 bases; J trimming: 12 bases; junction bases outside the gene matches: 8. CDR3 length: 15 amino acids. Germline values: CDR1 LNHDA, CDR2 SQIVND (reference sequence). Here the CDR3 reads CASSIPTSGRFVQFF. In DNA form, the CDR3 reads TGTGCCAGTAGTATCCCGACTAGCGGGAGGTTTGTGCAGTTCTTC.

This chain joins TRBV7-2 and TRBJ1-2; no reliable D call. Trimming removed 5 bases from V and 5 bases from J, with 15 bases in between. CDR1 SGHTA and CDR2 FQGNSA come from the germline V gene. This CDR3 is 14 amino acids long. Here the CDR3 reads CASSLRPQEYGYTF. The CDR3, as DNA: TGTGCCAGCAGCCTAAGGCCCCAAGAGTATGGCTACACCTTC.

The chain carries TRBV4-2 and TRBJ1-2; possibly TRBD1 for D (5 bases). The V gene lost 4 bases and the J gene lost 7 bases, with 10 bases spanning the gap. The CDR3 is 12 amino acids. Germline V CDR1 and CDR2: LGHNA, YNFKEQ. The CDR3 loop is CASSPGTFGYTF. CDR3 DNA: TGTGCCAGCAGCCCGGGGACTTTTGGCTACACCTTC.

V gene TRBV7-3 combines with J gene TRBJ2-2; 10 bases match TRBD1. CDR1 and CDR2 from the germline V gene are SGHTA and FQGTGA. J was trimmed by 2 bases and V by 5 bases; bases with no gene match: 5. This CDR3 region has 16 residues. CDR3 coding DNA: TGTGCCAGCAGCCGGACAGGGGGTATAAACACCGGGGAGCTGTTTTTT. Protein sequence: CASSRTGGINTGELFF.

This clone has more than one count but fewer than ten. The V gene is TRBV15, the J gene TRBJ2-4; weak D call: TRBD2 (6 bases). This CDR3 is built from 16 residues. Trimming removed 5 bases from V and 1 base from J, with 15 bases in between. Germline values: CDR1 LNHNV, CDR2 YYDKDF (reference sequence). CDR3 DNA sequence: TGTGCCACCAGCGATCGGGCAGGGAGGGCCAAAAACATTCAGTACTTC. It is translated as CATSDRAGRAKNIQYF.

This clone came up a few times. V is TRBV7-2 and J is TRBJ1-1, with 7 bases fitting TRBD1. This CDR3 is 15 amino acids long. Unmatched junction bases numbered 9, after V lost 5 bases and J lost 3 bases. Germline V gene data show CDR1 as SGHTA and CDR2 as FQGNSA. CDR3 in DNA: TGTGCCAGCAGCCTATCAGGGGGGGTCGACACTGAAGCTTTCTTT. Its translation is CASSLSGGVDTEAFF. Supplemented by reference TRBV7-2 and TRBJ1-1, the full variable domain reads GAGVSQSPSNKVTEKGKDVELRCDPISGHTALYWYRQSLGQGLEFLIYFQGNSAPDKSGLPSDRFSAERTGGSVSTLTIQRTQQEDSAVYLCASSLSGGVDTEAFFGQGTRLTVV.

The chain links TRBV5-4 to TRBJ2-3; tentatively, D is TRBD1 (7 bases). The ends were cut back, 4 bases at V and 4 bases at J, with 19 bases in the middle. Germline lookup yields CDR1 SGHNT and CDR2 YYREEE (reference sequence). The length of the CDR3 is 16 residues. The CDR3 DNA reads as TGTGCCAGCAGCATTCCGACAGGGAGGAGGTCAGATACGCAGTATTTT. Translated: CASSIPTGRRSDTQYF.

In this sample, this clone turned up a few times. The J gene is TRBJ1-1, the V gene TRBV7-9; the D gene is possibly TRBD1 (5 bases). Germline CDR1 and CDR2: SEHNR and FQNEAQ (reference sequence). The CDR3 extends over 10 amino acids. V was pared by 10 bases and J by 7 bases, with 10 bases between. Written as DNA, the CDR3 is TGTGCCACCGCGGGGGGTGAAGCTTTCTTT. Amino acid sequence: CATAGGEAFF.

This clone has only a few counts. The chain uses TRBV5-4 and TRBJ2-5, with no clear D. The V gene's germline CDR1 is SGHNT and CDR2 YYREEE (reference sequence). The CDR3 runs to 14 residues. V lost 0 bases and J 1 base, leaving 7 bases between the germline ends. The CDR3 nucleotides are TGTGCCAGCAGCTTGGGTTCATTCCAAGAGACCCAGTACTTC. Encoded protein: CASSLGSFQETQYF.

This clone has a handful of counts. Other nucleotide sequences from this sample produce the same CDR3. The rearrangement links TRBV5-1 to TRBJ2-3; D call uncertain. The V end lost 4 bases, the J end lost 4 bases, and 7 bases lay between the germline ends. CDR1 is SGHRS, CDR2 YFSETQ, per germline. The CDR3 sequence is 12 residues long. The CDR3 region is CASSLGADTQYF. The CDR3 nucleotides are TGCGCCAGCAGCCTCGGAGCAGATACGCAGTATTTT.